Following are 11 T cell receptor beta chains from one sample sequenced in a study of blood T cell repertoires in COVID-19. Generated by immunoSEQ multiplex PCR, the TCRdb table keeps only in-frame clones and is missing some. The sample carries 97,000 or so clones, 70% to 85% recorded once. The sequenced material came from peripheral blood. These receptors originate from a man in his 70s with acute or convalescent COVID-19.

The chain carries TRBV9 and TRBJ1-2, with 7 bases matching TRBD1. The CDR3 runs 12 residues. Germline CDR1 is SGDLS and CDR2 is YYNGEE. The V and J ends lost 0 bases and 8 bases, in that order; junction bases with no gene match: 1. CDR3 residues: CASSVGQGGYTF. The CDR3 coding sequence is TGTGCCAGCAGCGTAGGACAGGGAGGCTACACCTTC.

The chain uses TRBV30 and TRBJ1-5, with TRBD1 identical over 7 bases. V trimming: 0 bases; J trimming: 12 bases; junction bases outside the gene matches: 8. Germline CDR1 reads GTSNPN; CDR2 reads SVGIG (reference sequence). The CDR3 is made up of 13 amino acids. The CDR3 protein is CAWSVSWDRSQHF. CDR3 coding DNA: TGTGCCTGGAGTGTATCATGGGACAGAAGCCAGCATTTT.

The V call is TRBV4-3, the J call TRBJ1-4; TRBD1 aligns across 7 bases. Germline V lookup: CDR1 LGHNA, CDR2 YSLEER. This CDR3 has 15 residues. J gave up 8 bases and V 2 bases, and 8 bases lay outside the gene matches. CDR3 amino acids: CASSQTSGGHEKLFF. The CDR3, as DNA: TGCGCCAGCAGCCAAACCTCAGGGGGACACGAAAAACTGTTTTTT.

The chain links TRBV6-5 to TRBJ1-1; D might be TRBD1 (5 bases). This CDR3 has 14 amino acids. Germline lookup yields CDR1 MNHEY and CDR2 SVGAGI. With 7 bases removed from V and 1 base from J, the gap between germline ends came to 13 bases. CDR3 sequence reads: CASKGQGSNTEAFF. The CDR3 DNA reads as TGTGCCAGCAAGGGGCAGGGTTCGAACACTGAAGCTTTCTTT.

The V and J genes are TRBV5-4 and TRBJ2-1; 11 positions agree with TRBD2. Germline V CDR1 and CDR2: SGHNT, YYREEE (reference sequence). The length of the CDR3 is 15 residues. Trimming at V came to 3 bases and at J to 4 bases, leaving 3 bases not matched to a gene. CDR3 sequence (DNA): TGTGCCAGCAGCTCGGGACTAGCGGATTACAATGAGCAGTTCTTC. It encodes CASSSGLADYNEQFF. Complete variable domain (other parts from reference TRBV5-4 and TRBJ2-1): ETGVTQSPTHLIKTRGQQVTLRCSSQSGHNTVSWYQQALGQGPQFIFQYYREEENGRGNFPPRFSGLQFPNYSSELNVNALELDDSALYLCASSSGLADYNEQFFGPGTRLTVL.

This CDR3 is CASWTGASGANVLTF. The CDR3 nucleotides read TGTGCCAGCTGGACAGGGGCCTCTGGGGCCAACGTCCTGACTTTC. The chain combines TRBV19 with TRBJ2-6; TRBD1 matches at 9 bases. Trimming removed 9 bases from V and 0 bases from J; junction bases left unmatched: 3. This CDR3 comprises 15 residues. CDR1 and CDR2 (germline): LNHDA, SQIVND (reference sequence).

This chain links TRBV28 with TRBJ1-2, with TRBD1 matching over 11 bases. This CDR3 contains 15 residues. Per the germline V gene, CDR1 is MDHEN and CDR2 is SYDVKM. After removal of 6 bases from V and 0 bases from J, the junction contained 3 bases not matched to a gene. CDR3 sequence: CASRGQGVSNYGYTF. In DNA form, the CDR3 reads TGTGCCAGCAGGGGACAGGGGGTCTCTAACTATGGCTACACCTTC.

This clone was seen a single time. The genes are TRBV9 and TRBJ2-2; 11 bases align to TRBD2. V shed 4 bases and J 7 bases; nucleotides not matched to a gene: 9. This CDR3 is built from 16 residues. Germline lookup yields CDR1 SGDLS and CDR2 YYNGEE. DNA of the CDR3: TGTGCCAGCAGCATCCAGACTAGCGGGGTCGGCGGGGAGCTGTTTTTT. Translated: CASSIQTSGVGGELFF.

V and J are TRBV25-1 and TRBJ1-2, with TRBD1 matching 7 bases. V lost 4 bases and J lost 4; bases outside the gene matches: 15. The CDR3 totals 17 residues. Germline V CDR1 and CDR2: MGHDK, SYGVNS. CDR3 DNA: TGTGCCAGCAGTGCCCCATACGGAGGGACAGACAGCTATGGCTACACCTTC. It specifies CASSAPYGGTDSYGYTF.

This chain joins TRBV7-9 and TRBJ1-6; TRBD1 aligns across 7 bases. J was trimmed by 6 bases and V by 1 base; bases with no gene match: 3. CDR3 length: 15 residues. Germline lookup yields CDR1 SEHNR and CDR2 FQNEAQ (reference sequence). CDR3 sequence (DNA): TGTGCCAGCAGCTTAGGCGACAGGGCTAATTCACCCCTCCACTTT. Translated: CASSLGDRANSPLHF.

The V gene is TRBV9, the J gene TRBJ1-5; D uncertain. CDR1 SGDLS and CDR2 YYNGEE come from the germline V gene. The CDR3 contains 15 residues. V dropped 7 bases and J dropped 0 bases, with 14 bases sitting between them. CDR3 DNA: TGTGCCAGCGGGCAAGGAAGCAATAGCAATCAGCCCCAGCATTTT. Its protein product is CASGQGSNSNQPQHF.